These 8 T cell receptor beta chains came from one sample sequenced in a study of T cells in localized non-small cell lung cancer. Sequencing was performed with immunoSEQ multiplex PCR; in TCRdb, only in-frame clones are kept and a portion is missing. The sample records approximately 49,000 clones, about 80% being singletons. This specimen consisted of peripheral blood, obtained before any cancer treatment. These TCRs come from a man aged 35 to 69 with stage I squamous cell lung carcinoma.

The V and J genes are TRBV14 and TRBJ2-5, with D possibly being TRBD1 (6 bases). Trimming removed 4 bases at V and 0 bases at J, with 9 bases between. Germline V gene lookup returns CDR1 SGHDN and CDR2 FVKESK. This CDR3 is 14 amino acids long. The DNA of the CDR3 is TGTGCCAGCAGCCCGAGGGGGTACCAAGAGACCCAGTACTTC. Translated, it gives CASSPRGYQETQYF.

CDR3 DNA: TGTGCCAGCAGCTCTAGCGGGGGGGATCGCCCGAGGTACTTC. Translating gives CASSSSGGDRPRYF. The chain has TRBV7-2 and TRBJ2-7, with 12 bases matching TRBD2. Germline values: CDR1 SGHTA, CDR2 FQGNSA. This CDR3 region has 14 residues. V shed 4 bases, J shed 12 bases, and the junction held 10 bases outside the gene matches.

V is TRBV5-6 and J is TRBJ1-6; a possible D gene is TRBD1 (5 bases). Germline assignment: CDR1 SGHDT and CDR2 YYEEEE. CDR3 size: 15 residues. V lost 0 bases, J lost 5 bases, and 9 bases lay in between. The CDR3 nucleotides are TGTGCCAGCAGCTTGGGGACACTTAATAATTCACCCCTCCACTTT. Protein: CASSLGTLNNSPLHF.

In DNA, the CDR3 is TGTGCCAGCAGCAGTGACACCTACAATGAGCAGTTCTTC. The encoded protein is CASSSDTYNEQFF. The rearrangement links TRBV7-3 to TRBJ2-1; D uncertain. The CDR3 is 13 amino acids. Trimming removed 5 bases from V and 2 bases from J, with 7 bases in between. From germline, CDR1 is SGHTA and CDR2 FQGTGA. The complete variable domain, with remaining parts taken from reference TRBV7-3 and TRBJ2-1, reads GAGVSQTPSNKVTEKGKYVELRCDPISGHTALYWYRQSLGQGPEFLIYFQGTGAADDSGLPNDRFFAVRPEGSVSTLKIQRTERGDSAVYLCASSSDTYNEQFFGPGTRLTVL.

The chain links TRBV5-1 to TRBJ1-2; 7 bases agree with TRBD1. Trimming cost V 2 bases and J 2 bases; bases outside gene matches: 6. CDR3 length: 15 residues. The germline V gene encodes CDR1 SGHRS and CDR2 YFSETQ. CDR3: CASSLGGAGNYGYTF. The CDR3 DNA reads TGCGCCAGCAGCTTAGGGGGCGCAGGCAACTATGGCTACACCTTC.

This chain links TRBV29-1 with TRBJ2-2, with D hard to call. The CDR3 loop spans 14 amino acids. V lost 2 bases to trimming and J lost 4 bases, with 11 bases between them. From germline, CDR1 is SQVTM and CDR2 ANQGSEA. The CDR3 nucleotides are TGCAGCGTTGAATTCCAGGATTCCACCGGGGAGCTGTTTTTT. Translation gives CSVEFQDSTGELFF.

This chain uses TRBV11-3 with TRBJ2-7, with TRBD1 identical over 9 bases. Looked up from germline, CDR1 is SGHNT and CDR2 is YENEEA. The CDR3 extends over 15 amino acids. V lost 2 bases to trimming and J lost 5 bases; unmatched junction nucleotides: 7. The CDR3 loop is CASSLTGGPVNEQYF. DNA of the CDR3: TGTGCCAGCAGCTTAACAGGGGGCCCGGTGAACGAGCAGTACTTC.

V gene TRBV27 combines with J gene TRBJ2-7, with 8 positions matching TRBD2. CDR3 length: 13 residues. CDR1 is MNHEY, CDR2 SMNVEV, per germline (reference sequence). J gave up 4 bases and V 6 bases, and 5 bases lay outside the gene matches. The CDR3: CASSPGGAYEQYF. DNA of the CDR3: TGTGCCAGCAGCCCCGGGGGGGCGTACGAGCAGTACTTC.